This T cell receptor (beta chain) was recovered during a study of cytomegalovirus exposure and HLA in healthy donors. Germline lookup yields CDR1 SGHRS and CDR2 YFSETQ. Trimming removed 3 bases at V and 1 base at J, with 6 bases between. The CDR3 extends over 13 amino acids. The PCR had 60 Vbeta and 13 Jbeta primers. Clones were read by immunoSEQ multiplex PCR, and TCRdb kept only the in-frame ones, dropping some. Its clone listing holds 150,000 to 200,000 clones. The TCR sequence derives from a man aged 30 to 45 in good health and CMV-seronegative. This chain links TRBV5-1 with TRBJ2-3; TRBD1 might be the D (5 bases). Sequenced: PBMCs. CDR3 in DNA: TGCGCCAGCAGCTCCAGGGGCACAGATACGCAGTATTTT. Amino acids: CASSSRGTDTQYF.